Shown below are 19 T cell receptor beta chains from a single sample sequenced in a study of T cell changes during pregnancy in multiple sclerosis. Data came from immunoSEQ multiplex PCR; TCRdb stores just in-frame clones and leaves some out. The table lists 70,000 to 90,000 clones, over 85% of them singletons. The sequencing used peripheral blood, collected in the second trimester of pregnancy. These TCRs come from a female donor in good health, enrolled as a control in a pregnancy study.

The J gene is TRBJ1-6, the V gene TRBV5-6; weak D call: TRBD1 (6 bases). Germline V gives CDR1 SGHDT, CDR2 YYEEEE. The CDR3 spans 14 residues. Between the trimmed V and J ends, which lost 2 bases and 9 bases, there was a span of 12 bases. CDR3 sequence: CASSLAQGGSPLHF. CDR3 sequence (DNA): TGTGCCAGCAGCTTAGCACAGGGTGGTTCACCCCTCCACTTT.

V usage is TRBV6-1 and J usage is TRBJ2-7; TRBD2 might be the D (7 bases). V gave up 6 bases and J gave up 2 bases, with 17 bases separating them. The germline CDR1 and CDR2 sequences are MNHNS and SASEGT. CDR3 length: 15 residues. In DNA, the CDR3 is TGTGCCAGCAGGGGGGGGGCGGGGGATGCCTACGAGCAGTACTTC. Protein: CASRGGAGDAYEQYF.

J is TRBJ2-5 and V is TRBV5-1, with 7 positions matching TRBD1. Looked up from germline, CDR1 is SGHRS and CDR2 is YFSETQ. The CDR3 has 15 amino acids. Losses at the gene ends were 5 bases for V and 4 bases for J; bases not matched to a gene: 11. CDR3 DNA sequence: TGCGCCAGCAGGGAATCGCTGGGGACAGTAGAGACCCAGTACTTC. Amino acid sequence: CASRESLGTVETQYF.

The CDR3 region is CASSLQPDEKLFF. As DNA, the CDR3 is TGTGCCAGCAGCTTACAACCCGATGAAAAACTGTTTTTT. The rearrangement joins TRBV5-8 to TRBJ1-4; D not certain. The V end lost 2 bases, the J end lost 6 bases, and 8 bases lay between the germline ends. This CDR3 comprises 13 residues. Germline-derived CDR1 and CDR2 are SGHTS and YDEGEE.

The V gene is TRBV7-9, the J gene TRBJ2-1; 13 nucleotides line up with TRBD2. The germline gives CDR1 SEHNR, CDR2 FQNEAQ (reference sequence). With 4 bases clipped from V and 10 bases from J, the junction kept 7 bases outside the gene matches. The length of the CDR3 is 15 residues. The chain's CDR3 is CASSSGLAGASEQFF. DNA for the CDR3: TGTGCCAGCAGCTCCGGACTAGCGGGGGCCTCCGAGCAGTTCTTC. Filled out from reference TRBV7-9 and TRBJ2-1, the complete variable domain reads DTGVSQNPRHKITKRGQNVTFRCDPISEHNRLYWYRQTLGQGPEFLTYFQNEAQLEKSRLLSDRFSAERPKGSFSTLEIQRTEQGDSAMYLCASSSGLAGASEQFFGPGTRLTVL.

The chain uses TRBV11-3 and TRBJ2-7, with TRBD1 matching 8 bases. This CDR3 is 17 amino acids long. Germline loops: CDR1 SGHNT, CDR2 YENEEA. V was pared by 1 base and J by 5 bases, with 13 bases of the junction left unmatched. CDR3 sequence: CASSLATPDRGADEQYF. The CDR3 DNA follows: TGTGCCAGCAGCTTAGCAACCCCCGACAGGGGCGCCGACGAGCAGTACTTC.

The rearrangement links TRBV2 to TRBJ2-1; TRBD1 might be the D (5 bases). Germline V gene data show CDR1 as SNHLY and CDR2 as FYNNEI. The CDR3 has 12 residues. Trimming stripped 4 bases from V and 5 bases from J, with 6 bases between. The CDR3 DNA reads TGTGCCAGCAGTGGACAGAACAATGAGCAGTTCTTC. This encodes CASSGQNNEQFF.

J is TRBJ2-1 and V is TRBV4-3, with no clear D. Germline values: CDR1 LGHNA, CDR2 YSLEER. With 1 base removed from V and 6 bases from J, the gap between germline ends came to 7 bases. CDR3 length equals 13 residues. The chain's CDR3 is CASSQVHSNEQFF. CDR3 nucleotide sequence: TGCGCCAGCAGCCAAGTCCACAGCAATGAGCAGTTCTTC.

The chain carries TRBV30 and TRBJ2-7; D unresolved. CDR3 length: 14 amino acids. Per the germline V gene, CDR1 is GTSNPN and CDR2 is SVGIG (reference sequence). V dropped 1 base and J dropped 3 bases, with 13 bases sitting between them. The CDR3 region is CAWSDPGSNYEQYF. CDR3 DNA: TGTGCCTGGAGTGACCCCGGTTCTAACTACGAGCAGTACTTC.

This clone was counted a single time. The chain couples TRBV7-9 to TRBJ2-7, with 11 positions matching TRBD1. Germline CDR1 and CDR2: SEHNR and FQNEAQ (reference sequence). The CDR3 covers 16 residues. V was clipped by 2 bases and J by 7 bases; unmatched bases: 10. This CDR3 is CASSLSFGQGAFEQYF. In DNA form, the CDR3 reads TGTGCCAGCAGCTTAAGTTTCGGACAGGGGGCGTTTGAGCAGTACTTC.

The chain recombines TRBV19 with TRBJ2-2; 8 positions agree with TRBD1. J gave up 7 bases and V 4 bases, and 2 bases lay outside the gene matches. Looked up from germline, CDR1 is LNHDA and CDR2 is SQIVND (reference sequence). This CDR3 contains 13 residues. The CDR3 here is CASSNDRGGELFF. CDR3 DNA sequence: TGTGCCAGTAGTAACGACAGGGGCGGGGAGCTGTTTTTT.

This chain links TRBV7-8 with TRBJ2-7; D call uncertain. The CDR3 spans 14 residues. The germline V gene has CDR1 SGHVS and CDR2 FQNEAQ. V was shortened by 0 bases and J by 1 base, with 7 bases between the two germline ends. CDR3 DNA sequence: TGTGCCAGCAGCTTAGCGCAGGTATCCTACGAGCAGTACTTC. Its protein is CASSLAQVSYEQYF.

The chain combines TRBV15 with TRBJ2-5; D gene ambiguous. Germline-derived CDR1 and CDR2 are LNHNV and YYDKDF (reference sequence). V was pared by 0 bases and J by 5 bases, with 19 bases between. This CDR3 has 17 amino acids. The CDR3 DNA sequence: TGTGCCACCAGCAGAGAATCCAGCCCGGCGTCTAGGGAGACCCAGTACTTC. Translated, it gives CATSRESSPASRETQYF.

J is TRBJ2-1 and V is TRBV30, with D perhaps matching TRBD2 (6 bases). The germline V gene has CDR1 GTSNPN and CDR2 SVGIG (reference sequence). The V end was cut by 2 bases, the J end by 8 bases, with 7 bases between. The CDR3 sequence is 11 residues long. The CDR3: CAWSPGDEQFF. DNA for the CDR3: TGTGCCTGGAGTCCGGGAGATGAGCAGTTCTTC.

CDR3 residues: CASSPAGGMADTQYF. CDR3 sequence (DNA): TGTGCCAGCTCACCCGCAGGGGGAATGGCAGATACGCAGTATTTT. The chain joins TRBV18 to TRBJ2-3, with 7 bases fitting TRBD1. Unmatched junction bases numbered 7, after V lost 3 bases and J lost 4 bases. Germline V gene data show CDR1 as KGHSH and CDR2 as LQKENI. This CDR3 comprises 15 residues.

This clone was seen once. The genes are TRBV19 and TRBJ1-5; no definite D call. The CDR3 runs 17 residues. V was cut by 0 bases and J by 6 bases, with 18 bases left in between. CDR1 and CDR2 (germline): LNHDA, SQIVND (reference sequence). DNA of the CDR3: TGTGCCAGTAGTATAGAGGGAGCTGGGCCTCGTCGTCAGCCCCAGCATTTT. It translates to CASSIEGAGPRRQPQHF.

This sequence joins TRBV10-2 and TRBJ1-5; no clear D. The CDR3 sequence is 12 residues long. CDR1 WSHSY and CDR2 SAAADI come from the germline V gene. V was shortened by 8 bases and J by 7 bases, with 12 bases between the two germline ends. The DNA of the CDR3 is TGCGCCAGCGGAGAAATGTTACAGCCCCAGCATTTT. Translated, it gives CASGEMLQPQHF.

The CDR3 DNA sequence: TGTGCCAGCAGCCCGACAGGGGGCGCGGGGACTGAAGCTTTCTTT. Translated: CASSPTGGAGTEAFF. V usage is TRBV5-4 and J usage is TRBJ1-1; 10 bases are a match to TRBD1. This CDR3 comprises 15 residues. The germline V gene encodes CDR1 SGHNT and CDR2 YYREEE (reference sequence). J gave up 5 bases and V 4 bases, and 8 bases lay outside the gene matches.

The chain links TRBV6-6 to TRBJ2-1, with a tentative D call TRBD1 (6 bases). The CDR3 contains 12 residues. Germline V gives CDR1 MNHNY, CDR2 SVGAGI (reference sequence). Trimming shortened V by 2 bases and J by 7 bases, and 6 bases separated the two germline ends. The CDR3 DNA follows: TGTGCCAGCAGTTACCAGGGGAATGAGCAGTTCTTC. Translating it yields CASSYQGNEQFF.